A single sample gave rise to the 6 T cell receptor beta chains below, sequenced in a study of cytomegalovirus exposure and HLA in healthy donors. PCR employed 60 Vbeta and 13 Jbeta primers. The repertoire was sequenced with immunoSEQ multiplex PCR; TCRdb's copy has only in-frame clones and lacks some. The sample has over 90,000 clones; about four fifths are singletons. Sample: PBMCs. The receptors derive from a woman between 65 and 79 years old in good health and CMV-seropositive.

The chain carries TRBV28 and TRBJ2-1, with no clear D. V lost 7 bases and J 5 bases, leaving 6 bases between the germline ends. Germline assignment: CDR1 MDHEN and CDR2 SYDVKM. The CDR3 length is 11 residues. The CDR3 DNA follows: TGTGCCAGCAACAGAAACAATGAGCAGTTCTTC. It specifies CASNRNNEQFF.

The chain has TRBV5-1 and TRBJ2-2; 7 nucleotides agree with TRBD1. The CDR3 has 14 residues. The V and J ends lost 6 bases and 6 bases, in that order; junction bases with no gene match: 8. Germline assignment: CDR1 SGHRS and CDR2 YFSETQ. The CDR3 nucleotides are TGCGCCAGCACTACCCGACAGGGAGCCGGGGAGCTGTTTTTT. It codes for CASTTRQGAGELFF.

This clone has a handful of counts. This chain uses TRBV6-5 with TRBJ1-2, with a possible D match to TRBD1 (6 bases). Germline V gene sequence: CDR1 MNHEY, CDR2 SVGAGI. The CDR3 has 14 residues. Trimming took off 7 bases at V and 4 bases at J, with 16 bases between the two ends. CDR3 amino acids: CASILAQGSYGYTF. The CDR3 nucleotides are TGTGCCAGCATCCTAGCACAGGGCTCCTATGGCTACACCTTC.

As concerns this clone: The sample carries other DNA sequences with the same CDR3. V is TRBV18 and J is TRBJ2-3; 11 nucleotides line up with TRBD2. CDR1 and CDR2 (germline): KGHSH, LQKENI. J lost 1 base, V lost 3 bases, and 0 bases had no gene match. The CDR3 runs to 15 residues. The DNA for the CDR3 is TGTGCCAGCTCACCGACTAGCGGGGGCACAGATACGCAGTATTTT. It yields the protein CASSPTSGGTDTQYF.

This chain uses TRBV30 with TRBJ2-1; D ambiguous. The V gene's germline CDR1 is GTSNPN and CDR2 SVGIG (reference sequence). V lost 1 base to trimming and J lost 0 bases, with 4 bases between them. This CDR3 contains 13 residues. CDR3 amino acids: CAWSAISYNEQFF. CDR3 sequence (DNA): TGTGCCTGGAGTGCTATCTCCTACAATGAGCAGTTCTTC.

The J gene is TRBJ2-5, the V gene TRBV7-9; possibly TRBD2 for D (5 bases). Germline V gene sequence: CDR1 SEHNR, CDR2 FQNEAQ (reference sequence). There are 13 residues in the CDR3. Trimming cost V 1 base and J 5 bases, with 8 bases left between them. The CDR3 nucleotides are TGTGCCAGCAGCTTAGGGAGGATTGAGACCCAGTACTTC. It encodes CASSLGRIETQYF.